These 27 T cell receptor beta chains were all obtained from the same sample, sequenced in a study of radiation and T cells in renal cell carcinoma. Sequencing used immunoSEQ multiplex PCR; TCRdb keeps in-frame clones, though not all of them. The sample lists 100,000 to 150,000 clones, 88% occurring once. Time point: blood 2 weeks post-SBRT. Specified treatment: 15 Gy SBRT to primary tumor, nephrectomy 4 weeks later. The material was blood, obtained from a patient whose treatment included radiotherapy and nephrectomy. The origin of the receptors is a woman between 70 and 85 years old with renal cell carcinoma.

The chain is built from TRBV27 and TRBJ1-6; TRBD1 might be the D (6 bases). Trimming removed 7 bases at V and 0 bases at J, with 16 bases between. CDR3 size: 17 residues. CDR1 is MNHEY and CDR2 is SMNVEV in the germline V gene (reference sequence). CDR3 coding DNA: TGTGCCAGCATCACCCCTCCAGGGGACTCCTATAATTCACCCCTCCACTTT. It encodes CASITPPGDSYNSPLHF.

The V and J genes are TRBV5-4 and TRBJ1-1, with TRBD1 matching over 8 bases. CDR1 and CDR2 from the germline V gene are SGHNT and YYREEE (reference sequence). V lost 4 bases to trimming and J lost 7 bases; unmatched junction nucleotides: 6. This CDR3 spans 13 amino acids. Written as DNA, the CDR3 is TGTGCCAGCAGCGGACAGGGAAGGGTTGAAGCTTTCTTT. Amino acid sequence: CASSGQGRVEAFF.

CDR3 DNA sequence: TGTGCCAGCAGCTTAGAAGTCGGCATTTCCTACGAGCAGTACTTC. This encodes CASSLEVGISYEQYF. The J gene is TRBJ2-7, the V gene TRBV11-2; D is unclear. CDR3 length: 15 residues. The germline V and J ends were trimmed by 0 bases and 1 base, with 10 bases remaining between them. Germline V gene lookup returns CDR1 SGHAT and CDR2 FQNNGV.

This chain joins TRBV9 and TRBJ1-6; D possibly corresponds to TRBD1 (6 bases). Germline V lookup: CDR1 SGDLS, CDR2 YYNGEE. The CDR3 covers 13 residues. Trimming took 8 bases from V and 6 from J, leaving 12 bases between them. The CDR3 spells CASRGPGNSPLHF. CDR3 nucleotides: TGTGCCAGTCGGGGGCCAGGTAATTCACCCCTCCACTTT.

This rearrangement joins TRBV23-1 to TRBJ1-5; no definite D call. TRBV23-1 is an ORF, and what it does is uncertain. V dropped 7 bases and J dropped 0 bases, with 19 bases sitting between them. The length of the CDR3 is 17 residues. CDR3 nucleotides: TGCGCCAGCATCCCGGGCACAGAGGCGTCTAGCAATCAGCCCCAGCATTTT. Encoded protein: CASIPGTEASSNQPQHF.

The CDR3 protein is CASSLVPGEGYTF. CDR3 DNA sequence: TGTGCCAGCAGCTTAGTGCCAGGTGAAGGCTACACCTTC. The chain carries TRBV11-2 and TRBJ1-2; D unclear. The CDR3 totals 13 residues. V gave up 1 base and J gave up 8 bases, with 11 bases separating them. CDR1 is SGHAT, CDR2 FQNNGV, per germline. Looking up the rest from reference TRBV11-2 and TRBJ1-2 gives the full variable domain: EAGVAQSPRYKIIEKRQSVAFWCNPISGHATLYWYQQILGQGPKLLIQFQNNGVVDDSQLPKDRFSAERLKGVDSTLKIQPAKLEDSAVYLCASSLVPGEGYTFGSGTRLTVV.

The rearrangement uses TRBV28 and TRBJ2-7, with 9 bases matching TRBD1. Germline values: CDR1 MDHEN, CDR2 SYDVKM. This CDR3 has 15 residues. Trimming at V came to 10 bases and at J to 4 bases, leaving 14 bases not matched to a gene. DNA for the CDR3: TGTGCCACCTCACTAACCGGGACAGGGATATACGAGCAGTACTTC. Its translation: CATSLTGTGIYEQYF.

This clone appeared a single time. The genes are TRBV11-2 and TRBJ1-6; D is perhaps TRBD1 (5 bases). Germline V gene sequence: CDR1 SGHAT, CDR2 FQNNGV. The CDR3 runs 15 residues. V lost 5 bases and J lost 7, with 15 bases in between. The CDR3 here is CASSIPGRINSPLHF. For the CDR3, the DNA is TGTGCCAGCAGCATCCCGGGACGGATAAATTCACCCCTCCACTTT. Variable domain in full (rest from reference TRBV11-2 and TRBJ1-6): EAGVAQSPRYKIIEKRQSVAFWCNPISGHATLYWYQQILGQGPKLLIQFQNNGVVDDSQLPKDRFSAERLKGVDSTLKIQPAKLEDSAVYLCASSIPGRINSPLHFGNGTRLTVT.

The rearrangement uses TRBV9 and TRBJ2-7, with TRBD1 matching over 8 bases. The CDR3 covers 14 residues. Germline CDR1 reads SGDLS; CDR2 reads YYNGEE. The ends lost 4 bases at V and 5 bases at J; junction bases unmatched: 8. As DNA, the CDR3 is TGTGCCAGCAGCCCCCGGACAGGGAGAGACGAGCAGTACTTC. Its protein product is CASSPRTGRDEQYF.

This sequence joins TRBV27 and TRBJ1-2; D call uncertain. The length of the CDR3 is 13 residues. Germline CDR1 reads MNHEY; CDR2 reads SMNVEV (reference sequence). Trimming removed 2 bases at V and 1 base at J, with 5 bases between. The CDR3 nucleotides are TGTGCCAGCAGTTTACGGAGTAACTATGGCTACACCTTC. Translated, it gives CASSLRSNYGYTF.

This clone was counted once. The V gene is TRBV6-5, the J gene TRBJ2-5; TRBD2 matches 7 bases. The J call could be wrong; TRBJ2-7 is a better fit for the DNA end. The CDR3 has 14 residues. Germline assignment: CDR1 MNHEY and CDR2 SVGAGI. CDR3 region: CASSSRAGPYEQYF. The CDR3 nucleotides read TGTGCCAGCAGCTCCAGAGCGGGGCCCTACGAGCAGTACTTC.

This chain's CDR3 is CATKGRPNTGELFF. For the CDR3, the DNA is TGTGCCACCAAAGGACGGCCGAACACCGGGGAGCTGTTTTTT. The gene calls are TRBV2 and TRBJ2-2; D uncertain. The germline gives CDR1 SNHLY, CDR2 FYNNEI. The length of the CDR3 is 14 residues. The V end was cut by 10 bases, the J end by 0 bases, with 12 bases between.

In this sample, this clone turned up once. The CDR3: CASSLPTYGYTF. The CDR3 DNA follows: TGTGCCAGCAGCTTGCCTACCTATGGCTACACCTTC. This chain connects TRBV5-5 to TRBJ1-2; D is undetermined. V gave up 1 base and J gave up 4 bases, with 5 bases separating them. Germline loops: CDR1 SGHKS, CDR2 YYEKEE (reference sequence). This CDR3 is 12 amino acids long.

The chain couples TRBV7-2 to TRBJ2-3; D is uncertain. Trimming left V 5 bases short and J 6 bases short, with 9 bases between. CDR3 length: 12 amino acids. Germline V lookup: CDR1 SGHTA, CDR2 FQGNSA. The DNA for the CDR3 is TGTGCCAGCAGCCGACCCGGGGATACGCAGTATTTT. It specifies CASSRPGDTQYF.

The table lists this clone with a count of one. This chain joins TRBV30 and TRBJ1-3; D uncertain. This CDR3 spans 12 amino acids. Germline V lookup: CDR1 GTSNPN, CDR2 SVGIG (reference sequence). V lost 1 base and J lost 4, with 5 bases in between. The CDR3 loop is CAWSEPGNTIYF. CDR3 bases: TGTGCCTGGAGTGAACCGGGAAACACCATATATTTT.

On this clone: One end of the junction does not line up with germline, which may come from a read error. This chain connects TRBV6-5 to TRBJ1-2, with TRBD1 identical over 8 bases. Germline CDR1 reads MNHEY; CDR2 reads SVGAGI. CDR3 size: 12 residues. The CDR3 sequence is CASRSFQGAVAF. DNA of the CDR3: TGTGCCAGCAGATCTTTTCAGGGGGCGGTGGCCTTC.

V gene TRBV29-1 combines with J gene TRBJ2-2; the match to TRBD2 covers 10 bases. Germline V CDR1 and CDR2: SQVTM, ANQGSEA. V dropped 6 bases and J dropped 7; count of bases not matched to a gene: 8. The CDR3 runs 14 residues. This CDR3 reads CSVRSGGRNGELFF. In nucleotides, the CDR3 is TGCAGCGTCCGTAGCGGGGGGCGGAACGGGGAGCTGTTTTTT.

This chain joins TRBV5-1 and TRBJ2-2, with 7 bases aligning to TRBD1. CDR3 length equals 15 residues. Germline CDR1 reads SGHRS; CDR2 reads YFSETQ. The J segment lost 5 bases and the V segment lost 5 bases, leaving 9 bases of the junction unmatched. CDR3 amino acids: CASRLTGEFTGELFF. The DNA for the CDR3 is TGCGCCAGCAGGCTTACAGGGGAATTTACCGGGGAGCTGTTTTTT.

V usage is TRBV5-4 and J usage is TRBJ2-1, with D tentatively TRBD1 (5 bases). Germline values: CDR1 SGHNT, CDR2 YYREEE (reference sequence). This CDR3 contains 15 residues. The ends were cut back, 0 bases at V and 1 base at J, with 8 bases in the middle. CDR3 bases: TGTGCCAGCAGCTTGGTTAGGGGTTCCTACAATGAGCAGTTCTTC. Amino acid sequence: CASSLVRGSYNEQFF.

The CDR3 loop is CASQEGTGFHNEQFF. DNA for the CDR3: TGCGCCAGCCAAGAAGGGACAGGGTTCCACAATGAGCAGTTCTTC. The rearrangement uses TRBV5-1 and TRBJ2-1; 9 bases line up with TRBD1. The CDR3 loop spans 15 amino acids. The germline V gene has CDR1 SGHRS and CDR2 YFSETQ. J lost 5 bases, V lost 7 bases, and 10 bases had no gene match.

This clone was recorded a few times. This rearrangement joins TRBV2 to TRBJ1-6; no firm D call. This CDR3 contains 13 residues. The germline CDR1 and CDR2 sequences are SNHLY and FYNNEI. Trimming removed 11 bases from V and 9 bases from J, with 17 bases in between. The CDR3 nucleotides read TGTGCCTTTAGGCAGGCCCTAGGTTCACCCCTCCACTTT. It is translated as CAFRQALGSPLHF.

The V and J genes are TRBV4-1 and TRBJ1-2, with 8 bases matching TRBD1. CDR3 length equals 17 residues. Germline CDR1 is MGHRA and CDR2 is YSYEKL. The trim removed 0 bases at V and 0 bases at J, leaving 6 bases unmatched. CDR3 DNA sequence: TGCGCCAGCAGCCAAGATCGGCAGGGGGCGGCTAACTATGGCTACACCTTC. Encoded protein: CASSQDRQGAANYGYTF.

The genes are TRBV2 and TRBJ2-1; 7 bases agree with TRBD2. The J segment lost 9 bases and the V segment lost 5 bases, leaving 13 bases of the junction unmatched. This CDR3 spans 15 amino acids. Germline CDR1 reads SNHLY; CDR2 reads FYNNEI. The CDR3: CASSPLTGGSGEQFF. DNA for the CDR3: TGTGCCAGCAGTCCCCTAACCGGGGGGTCGGGTGAGCAGTTCTTC.

This clone was picked up one time. This chain uses TRBV4-1 with TRBJ2-7; D is tentatively TRBD1 or TRBD2 (5 bases each). CDR3 length: 14 residues. Deletions cut 4 bases from V and 2 bases from J, with 12 bases between. The germline V gene has CDR1 MGHRA and CDR2 YSYEKL. The CDR3 region is CASSLSGTAYEQYF. The CDR3 DNA follows: TGCGCCAGCAGCCTGTCCGGGACGGCCTACGAGCAGTACTTC.

The rearrangement links TRBV2 to TRBJ1-6; D is possibly TRBD1 (5 bases). Trimming stripped 3 bases from V and 9 bases from J, with 15 bases between. The germline CDR1 and CDR2 sequences are SNHLY and FYNNEI. This CDR3 spans 15 amino acids. The CDR3 sequence: CASSDTGNRGSPLHF. The CDR3 DNA reads TGTGCCAGCAGTGATACGGGGAATAGGGGTTCACCCCTCCACTTT. Variable domain in full (rest from reference TRBV2 and TRBJ1-6): EPEVTQTPSHQVTQMGQEVILRCVPISNHLYFYWYRQILGQKVEFLVSFYNNEISEKSEIFDDQFSVERPDGSNFTLKIRSTKLEDSAMYFCASSDTGNRGSPLHFGNGTRLTVT.

The chain recombines TRBV5-4 with TRBJ2-7; D gene unclear. Between the trimmed V and J ends, which lost 2 bases and 5 bases, there was a span of 8 bases. CDR3 size: 12 residues. Germline CDR1 SGHNT, CDR2 YYREEE (reference sequence). The CDR3: CASSFGKDEQYF. The CDR3 DNA sequence: TGTGCCAGCAGCTTTGGGAAGGACGAGCAGTACTTC.

This sequence joins TRBV4-2 and TRBJ2-2, with a weak D call TRBD2 (5 bases). V dropped 2 bases and J dropped 3 bases, with 7 bases sitting between them. The CDR3 is 14 amino acids. CDR1 and CDR2 (germline): LGHNA, YNFKEQ. The CDR3: CASSQPGYTGELFF. For the CDR3, the DNA is TGTGCCAGCAGCCAACCGGGGTACACCGGGGAGCTGTTTTTT.